The subject of this entry is one T cell receptor beta chain. Antigen: not known. 60 Vbeta and 13 Jbeta primers were used in PCR. Measured with immunoSEQ multiplex PCR; TCRdb has only the in-frame clones, and not every one. The data contain some 120,000 clones, 74% of them seen just once; the ten biggest clones take up around 3.9%. Germline CDR1 is SGHNT and CDR2 is YYREEE (reference sequence). This CDR3 contains 15 residues. This specimen comes from a study of cytomegalovirus exposure and HLA in healthy donors. Regarding the study as a whole: Later work showed greater clonal expansion in HLA-associated TCR beta chains than in equally common others. About 87% or about 30% of the time was how often most TCR beta V segments were productive, according to an earlier analysis.

The gene calls are TRBV5-4 and TRBJ2-5; no firm D call. Judging by the DNA end, TRBJ2-7 fits better; the J call may be wrong. The clonotype originates from a woman aged 45 to 65 in good health and CMV-seropositive. Sequencing used PBMCs. CDR3 residues: CASSLDMSGSYEQYF. Written as DNA, the CDR3 is TGTGCCAGCAGCTTGGATATGTCGGGTAGCTACGAGCAGTACTTC.